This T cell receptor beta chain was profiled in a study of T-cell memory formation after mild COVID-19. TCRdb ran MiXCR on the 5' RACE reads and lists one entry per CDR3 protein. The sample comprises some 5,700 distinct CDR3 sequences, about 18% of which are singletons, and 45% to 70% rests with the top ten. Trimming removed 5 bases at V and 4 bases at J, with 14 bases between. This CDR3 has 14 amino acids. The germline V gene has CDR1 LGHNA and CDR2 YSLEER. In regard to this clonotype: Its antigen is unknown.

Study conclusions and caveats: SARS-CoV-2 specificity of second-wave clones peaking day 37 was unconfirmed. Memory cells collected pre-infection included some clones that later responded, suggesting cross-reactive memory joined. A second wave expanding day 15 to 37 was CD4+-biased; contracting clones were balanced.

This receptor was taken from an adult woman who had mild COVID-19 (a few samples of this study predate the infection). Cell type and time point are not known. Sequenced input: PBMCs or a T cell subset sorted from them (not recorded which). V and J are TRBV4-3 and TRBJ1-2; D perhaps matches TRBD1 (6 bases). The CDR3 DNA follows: TGCGCCAGCAGCTCTCTGGGGGCGCGCTATGGCTACACCTTC. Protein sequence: CASSSLGARYGYTF.